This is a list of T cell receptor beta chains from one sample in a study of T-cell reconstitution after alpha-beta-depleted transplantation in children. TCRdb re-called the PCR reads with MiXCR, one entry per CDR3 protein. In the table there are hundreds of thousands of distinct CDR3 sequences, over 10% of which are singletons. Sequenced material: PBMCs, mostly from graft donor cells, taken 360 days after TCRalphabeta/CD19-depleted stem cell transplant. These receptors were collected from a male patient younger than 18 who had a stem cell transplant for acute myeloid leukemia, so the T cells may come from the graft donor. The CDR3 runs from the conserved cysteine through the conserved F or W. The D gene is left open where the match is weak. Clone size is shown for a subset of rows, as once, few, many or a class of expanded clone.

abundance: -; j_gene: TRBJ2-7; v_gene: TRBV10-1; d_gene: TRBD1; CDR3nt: TGCGCCAGCGGTAGGGCACAGGGGATTAACGAGCAGTACTTC; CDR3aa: CASGRAQGINEQYF
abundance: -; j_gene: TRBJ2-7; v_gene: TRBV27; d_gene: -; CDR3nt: TGTGCCAGCAGTTTATACTCATCTCACTACGAGCAGTACTTC; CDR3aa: CASSLYSSHYEQYF
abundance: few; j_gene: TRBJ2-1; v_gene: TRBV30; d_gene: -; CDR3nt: TGTGCCCGAAAGCTTTGGACTACCTATGAGCAGTTCTTC; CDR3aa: CARKLWTTYEQFF
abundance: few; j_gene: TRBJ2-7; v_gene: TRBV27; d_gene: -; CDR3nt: TGTGCCAGCAGTTTAGGGACCTGGTGGGCCTACGAGCAGTACTTC; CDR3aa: CASSLGTWWAYEQYF
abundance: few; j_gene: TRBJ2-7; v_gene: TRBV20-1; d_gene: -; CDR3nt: TGCAGTGCTAGGCCTGGGACCTTCTACGAGCAGTACTTC; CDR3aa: CSARPGTFYEQYF
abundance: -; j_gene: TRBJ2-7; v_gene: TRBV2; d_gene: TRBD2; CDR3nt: TGTGCCAGCAGTGACCGACTAGCGGTTGACGAGCAGTACTTC; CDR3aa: CASSDRLAVDEQYF
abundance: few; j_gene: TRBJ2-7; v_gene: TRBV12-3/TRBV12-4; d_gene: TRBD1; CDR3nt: TGTGCCAGCAGTTCCATGACAGGGGGCAGCGACTACGAGCAGTACTTC; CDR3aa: CASSSMTGGSDYEQYF
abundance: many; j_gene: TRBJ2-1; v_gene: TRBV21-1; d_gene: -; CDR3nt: TGTGCCAGGGGGAGCAATGAGCAGTTCTTC; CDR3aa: CARGSNEQFF
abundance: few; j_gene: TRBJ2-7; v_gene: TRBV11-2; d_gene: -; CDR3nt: TGTGCCAGCAGCTTAAGGGACTTCGCCTACGAGCAGTACTTC; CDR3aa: CASSLRDFAYEQYF
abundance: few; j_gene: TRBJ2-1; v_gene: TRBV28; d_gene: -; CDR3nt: TGTGCCAGCAGTCTCCAGGGGGCGGGGGACCATGAGCAGTTCTTC; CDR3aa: CASSLQGAGDHEQFF
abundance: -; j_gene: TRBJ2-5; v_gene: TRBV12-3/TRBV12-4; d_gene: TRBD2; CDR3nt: TGTGCCAGCACTCCGGGACTAGCGGGATACGAGACCCAGTACTTC; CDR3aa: CASTPGLAGYETQYF
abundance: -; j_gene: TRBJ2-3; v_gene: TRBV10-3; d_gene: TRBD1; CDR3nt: TGTGCCATCAGGTCGGGACAGGTCTGGACAGATACGCAGTATTTT; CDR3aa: CAIRSGQVWTDTQYF
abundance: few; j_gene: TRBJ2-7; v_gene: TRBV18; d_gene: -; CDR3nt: TGTGCCAGCTCACCAAAACAGGGCGGTACGTACGAGCAGTACTTC; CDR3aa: CASSPKQGGTYEQYF
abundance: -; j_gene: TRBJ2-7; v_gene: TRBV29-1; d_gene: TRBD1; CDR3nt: TGCAGCGCCGCGCGACAGGGGAGGTTGTACGAGCAGTACTTC; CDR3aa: CSAARQGRLYEQYF
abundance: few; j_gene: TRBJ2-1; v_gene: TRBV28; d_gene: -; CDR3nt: TGTGCCAGCAGTCTGCCGACAGGTGGTTTCTCGGGTAGTGAGCAGTTCTTC; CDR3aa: CASSLPTGGFSGSEQFF
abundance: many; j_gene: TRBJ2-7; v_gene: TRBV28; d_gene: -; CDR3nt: TGTGCCAGCACCCTGCGGGTTGGCGAGCAGTACTTC; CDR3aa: CASTLRVGEQYF
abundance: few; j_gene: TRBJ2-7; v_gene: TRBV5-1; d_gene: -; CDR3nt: TGCGCCAGCGGCCGGGGTTGGGGCTACGAGCAGTACTTC; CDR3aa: CASGRGWGYEQYF
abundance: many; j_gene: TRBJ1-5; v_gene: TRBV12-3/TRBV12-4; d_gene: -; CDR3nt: TGTGCCAGCAGTCCACCGGGACACAATCAGCCCCAGCATTTT; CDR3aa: CASSPPGHNQPQHF
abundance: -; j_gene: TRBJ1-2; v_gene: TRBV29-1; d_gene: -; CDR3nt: TGCAGCGTTGAAGATCTATTCTATGGCTACACCTTC; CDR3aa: CSVEDLFYGYTF
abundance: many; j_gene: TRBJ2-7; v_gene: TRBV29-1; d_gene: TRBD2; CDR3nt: TGCAGCGTCCCCGGGACTAGCGGTCTCTCGGAGCAGTACTTC; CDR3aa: CSVPGTSGLSEQYF
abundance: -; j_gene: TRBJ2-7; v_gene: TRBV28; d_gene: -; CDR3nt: TGTGCCAGCAGTTTAGCCTGGCCCTACGAGCAGTACTTC; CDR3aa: CASSLAWPYEQYF
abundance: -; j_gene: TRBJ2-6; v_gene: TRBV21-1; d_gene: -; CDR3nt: TGTGCCAGCAGCAATTTTATCGGTTGGTCTGGGGCCAACGTCCTGACTTTC; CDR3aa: CASSNFIGWSGANVLTF
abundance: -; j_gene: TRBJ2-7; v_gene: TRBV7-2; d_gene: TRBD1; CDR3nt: TGTGCCAGCAGACCCGGGACAGGGGGTATGGGGCAGTACTTC; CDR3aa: CASRPGTGGMGQYF
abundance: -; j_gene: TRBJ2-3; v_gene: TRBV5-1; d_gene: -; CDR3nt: TGCGCCAGCAGCTTGGACGGGTTTGCAGATACGCAGTATTTT; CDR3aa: CASSLDGFADTQYF
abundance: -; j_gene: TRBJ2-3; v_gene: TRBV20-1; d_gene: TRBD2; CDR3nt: TGCAGTGCTAGCCCTTTTACTAGCGGGGGCACAGATACGCAGTATTTT; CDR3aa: CSASPFTSGGTDTQYF
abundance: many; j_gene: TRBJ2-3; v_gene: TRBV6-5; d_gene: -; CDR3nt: TGTGCCAGCAGTCCCCGTTTATGGGGAGTTGGAGATACGCAGTATTTT; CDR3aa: CASSPRLWGVGDTQYF
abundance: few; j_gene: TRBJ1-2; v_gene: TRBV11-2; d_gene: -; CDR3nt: TGTGCCAGCAGCCTAACGACCGGTACCTATGGCTACACCTTC; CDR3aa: CASSLTTGTYGYTF
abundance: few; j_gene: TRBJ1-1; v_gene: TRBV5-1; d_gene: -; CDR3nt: TGCGCCAGCAGCGGCCAGGGTTGGGGAGTTACTGAAGCTTTCTTT; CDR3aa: CASSGQGWGVTEAFF
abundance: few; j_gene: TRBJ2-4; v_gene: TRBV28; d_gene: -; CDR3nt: TGTGCCAGCACCCCTCGCTGGGCAGGAAACATTCAGTACTTC; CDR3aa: CASTPRWAGNIQYF
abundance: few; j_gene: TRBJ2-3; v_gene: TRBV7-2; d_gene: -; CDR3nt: TGTGCCAGCAGCTTAGCGCGCCTAGTGACAGATACGCAGTATTTT; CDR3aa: CASSLARLVTDTQYF
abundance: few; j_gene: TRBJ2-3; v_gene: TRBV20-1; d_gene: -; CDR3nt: TGCAGTGCGGAGGCCGTGAGTAGCAGCACAGATACGCAGTATTTT; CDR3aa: CSAEAVSSSTDTQYF
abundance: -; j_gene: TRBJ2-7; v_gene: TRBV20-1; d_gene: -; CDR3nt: TGCAGTTCGCCGGCCCGAGCTTCCTACGAGCAGTACTTC; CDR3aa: CSSPARASYEQYF
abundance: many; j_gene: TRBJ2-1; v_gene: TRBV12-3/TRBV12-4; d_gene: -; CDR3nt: TGTGCCAGCAGTTTAGGATCGGGGGGCCCTTCCAATGAGCAGTTCTTC; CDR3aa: CASSLGSGGPSNEQFF
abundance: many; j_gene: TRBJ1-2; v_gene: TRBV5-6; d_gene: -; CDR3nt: TGTGCCAGCAGCTTGGTTTGGGGAGACTATGGCTACACCTTC; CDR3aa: CASSLVWGDYGYTF
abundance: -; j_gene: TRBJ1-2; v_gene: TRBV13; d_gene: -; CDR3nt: TGTGCCAGCTTACCGAAGAACGGCTATGGCTACACCTTC; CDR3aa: CASLPKNGYGYTF
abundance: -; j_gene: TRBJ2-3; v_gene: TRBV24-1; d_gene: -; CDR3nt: TGTGCCACCAGTGGCGCAGGAATGCACACAGATACGCAGTATTTT; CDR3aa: CATSGAGMHTDTQYF
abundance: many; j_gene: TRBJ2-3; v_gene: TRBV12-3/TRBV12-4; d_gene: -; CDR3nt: TGTGCCAGCACCGACCCGGCGGAGACCACAGATACGCAGTATTTT; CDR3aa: CASTDPAETTDTQYF
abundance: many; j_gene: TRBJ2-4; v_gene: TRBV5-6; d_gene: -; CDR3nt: TGTGCCAGCAGCACAGCGGGCGGGGACATTCAGTACTTC; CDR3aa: CASSTAGGDIQYF
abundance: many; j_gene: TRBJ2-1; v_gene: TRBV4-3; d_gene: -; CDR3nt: TGCGCCAGCAGCCAAGAACTAGCCCCTTTCAATGAGCAGTTCTTC; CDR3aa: CASSQELAPFNEQFF
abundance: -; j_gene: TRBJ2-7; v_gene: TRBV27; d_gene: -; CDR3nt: TGTGCCAGCAGTGTTAGAGGGTCGGCCTACGAGCAGTACTTC; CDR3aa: CASSVRGSAYEQYF
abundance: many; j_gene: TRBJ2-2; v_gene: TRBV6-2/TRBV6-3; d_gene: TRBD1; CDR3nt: TGTGCCAGCAGCTCCGGGACAGGCCTCCCGAACACCGGGGAGCTGTTTTTT; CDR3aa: CASSSGTGLPNTGELFF
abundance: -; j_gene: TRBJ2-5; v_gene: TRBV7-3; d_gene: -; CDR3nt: TGTGCCAGCAGCTCTTGTAGGGGGGGTCAAGAGACCCAGTACTTC; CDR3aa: CASSSCRGGQETQYF
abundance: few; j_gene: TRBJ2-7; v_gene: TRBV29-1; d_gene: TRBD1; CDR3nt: TGCAGCGTCGGGGGGACAGGGCTCGAGCAGTACTTC; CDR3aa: CSVGGTGLEQYF
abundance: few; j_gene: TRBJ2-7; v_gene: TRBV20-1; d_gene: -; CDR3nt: TGCAGTTCCGGGACCCAGAGCTCCTACGAGCAGTACTTC; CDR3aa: CSSGTQSSYEQYF
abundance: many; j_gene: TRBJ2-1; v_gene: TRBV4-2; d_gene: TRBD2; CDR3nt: TGTGCCAGCAGCCCCGAGGATAGCGGGAGGATCTATGAGCAGTTCTTC; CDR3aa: CASSPEDSGRIYEQFF
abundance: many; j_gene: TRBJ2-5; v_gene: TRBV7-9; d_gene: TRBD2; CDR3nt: TGTGCCAGCAGCTTAGCGGGAGGGACCAAAGAGACCCAGTACTTC; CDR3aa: CASSLAGGTKETQYF
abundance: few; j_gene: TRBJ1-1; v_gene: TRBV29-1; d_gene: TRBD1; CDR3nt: TGCAGCGTTGCCTACAGGGGCCCCTTGAGGACTGAAGCTTTCTTT; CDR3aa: CSVAYRGPLRTEAFF
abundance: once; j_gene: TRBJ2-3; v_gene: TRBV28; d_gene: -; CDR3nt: TGTGCCAGCAGTCCCCCGGTGAATACGCAGTATTTT; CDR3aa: CASSPPVNTQYF
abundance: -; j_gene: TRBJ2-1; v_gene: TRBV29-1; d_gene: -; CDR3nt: TGCAGCGTTGAGCCAGATCCGGGGAATGAGCAGTTCTTC; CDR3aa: CSVEPDPGNEQFF
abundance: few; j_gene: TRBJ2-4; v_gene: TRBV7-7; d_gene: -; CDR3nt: TGTGCTAGCAGTCCCAGGGAGGCCAAAAACATTCAGTACTTC; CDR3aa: CASSPREAKNIQYF
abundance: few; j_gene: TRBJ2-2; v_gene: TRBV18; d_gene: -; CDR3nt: TGTGCCAGCTCACCCTGGGCTGCGAACACCGGGGAGCTGTTTTTT; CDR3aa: CASSPWAANTGELFF
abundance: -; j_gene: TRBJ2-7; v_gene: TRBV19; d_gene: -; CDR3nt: TGTGCCAGTAGGGAACAGGAGGGAAACTACGAGCAGTACTTC; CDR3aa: CASREQEGNYEQYF
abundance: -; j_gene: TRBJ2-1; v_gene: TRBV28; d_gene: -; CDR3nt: TGTGCCAGCAGTTCCCCCGGTCCCTTTGAACAGTTCTTC; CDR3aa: CASSSPGPFEQFF
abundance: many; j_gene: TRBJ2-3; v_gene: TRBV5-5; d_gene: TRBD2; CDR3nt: TGTGCCAGCAGCCGGGACTACCGGGCCGATACGCAGTATTTT; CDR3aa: CASSRDYRADTQYF
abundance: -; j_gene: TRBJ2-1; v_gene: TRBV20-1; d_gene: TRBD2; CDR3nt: TGCAGTGCTCTCGGACTAGCGGGAAGAAATGAGCAGTTCTTC; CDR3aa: CSALGLAGRNEQFF
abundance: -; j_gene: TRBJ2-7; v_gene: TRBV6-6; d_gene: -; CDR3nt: TGTGCCAGCAGTAGACTACAGGGAGGCGAGCAGTACTTC; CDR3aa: CASSRLQGGEQYF
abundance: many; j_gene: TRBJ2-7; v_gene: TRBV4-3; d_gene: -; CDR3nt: TGCGCCAGCAGCCAAGATTGGGACCCGGAAGAGCAGTACTTC; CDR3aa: CASSQDWDPEEQYF